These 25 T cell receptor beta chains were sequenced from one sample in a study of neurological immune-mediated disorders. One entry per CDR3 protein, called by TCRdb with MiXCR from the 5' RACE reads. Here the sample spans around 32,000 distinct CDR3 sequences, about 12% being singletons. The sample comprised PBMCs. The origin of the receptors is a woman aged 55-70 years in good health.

DNA of the CDR3: TGTGCCAGCAGCCTCCGCCGGGGACAGGGCGGGGAGACCCAGTACTTC. Its protein product is CASSLRRGQGGETQYF. The chain is built from TRBV3-1 and TRBJ2-5; 9 positions match TRBD1. J lost 5 bases, V lost 4 bases, and 11 bases had no gene match. The CDR3 contains 16 residues. The germline gives CDR1 LGHDT, CDR2 YNNKEL (reference sequence).

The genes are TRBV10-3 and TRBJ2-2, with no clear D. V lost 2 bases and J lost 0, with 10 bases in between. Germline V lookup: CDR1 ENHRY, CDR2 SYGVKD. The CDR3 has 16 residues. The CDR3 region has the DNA TGTGCCATCAGTGAGAGGGCAGAATCGAACACCGGGGAGCTGTTTTTT. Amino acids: CAISERAESNTGELFF.

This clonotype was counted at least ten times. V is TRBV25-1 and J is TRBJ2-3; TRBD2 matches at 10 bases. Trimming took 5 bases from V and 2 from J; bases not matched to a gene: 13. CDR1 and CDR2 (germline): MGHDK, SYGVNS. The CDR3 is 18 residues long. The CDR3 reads CASSNVNSGGRNTDTQYF. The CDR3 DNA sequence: TGTGCCAGCAGTAACGTTAATAGCGGGGGGCGAAACACAGATACGCAGTATTTT.

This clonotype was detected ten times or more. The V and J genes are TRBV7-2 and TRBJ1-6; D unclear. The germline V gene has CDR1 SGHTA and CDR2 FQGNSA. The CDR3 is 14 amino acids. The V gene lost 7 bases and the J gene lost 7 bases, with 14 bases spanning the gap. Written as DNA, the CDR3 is TGTGCCAGCACTCACCGGCGGGGAAATTCACCCCTCCACTTT. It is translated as CASTHRRGNSPLHF.

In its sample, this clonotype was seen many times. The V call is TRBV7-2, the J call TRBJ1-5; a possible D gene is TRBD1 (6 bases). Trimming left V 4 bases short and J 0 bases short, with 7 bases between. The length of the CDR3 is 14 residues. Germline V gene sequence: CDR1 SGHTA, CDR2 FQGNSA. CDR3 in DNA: TGTGCCAGCAGCTCGGACAGTAGCAATCAGCCCCAGCATTTT. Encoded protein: CASSSDSSNQPQHF.

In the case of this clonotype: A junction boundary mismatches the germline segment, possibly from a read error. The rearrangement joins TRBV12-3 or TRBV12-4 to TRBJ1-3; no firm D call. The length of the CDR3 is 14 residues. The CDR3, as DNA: TGTACCAGCACTGAACAGCTCTCGACAAACACCATATATTTT. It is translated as CTSTEQLSTNTIYF.

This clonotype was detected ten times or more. CDR3 residues: CASSQLDWARSGNTIYF. The CDR3 coding sequence is TGTGCCAGCAGCCAACTTGATTGGGCCCGCTCTGGAAACACCATATATTTT. The rearrangement uses TRBV3-1 and TRBJ1-3; unclear D gene. V was clipped by 2 bases and J by 0 bases, with 14 bases between them. CDR1 and CDR2 from the germline V gene are LGHDT and YNNKEL (reference sequence). The CDR3 has 17 amino acids.

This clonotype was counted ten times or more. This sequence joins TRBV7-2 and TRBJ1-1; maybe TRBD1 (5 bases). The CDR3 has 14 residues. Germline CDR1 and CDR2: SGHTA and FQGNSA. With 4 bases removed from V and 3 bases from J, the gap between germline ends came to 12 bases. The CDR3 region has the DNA TGTGCCAGCAGCTCAACCGGGGCTTACACTGAAGCTTTCTTT. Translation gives CASSSTGAYTEAFF.

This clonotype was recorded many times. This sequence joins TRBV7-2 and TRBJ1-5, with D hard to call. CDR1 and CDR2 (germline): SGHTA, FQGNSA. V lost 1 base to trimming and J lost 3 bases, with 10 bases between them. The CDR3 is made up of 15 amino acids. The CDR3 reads CASSLGTGNNQPQHF. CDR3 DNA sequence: TGTGCCAGCAGCTTAGGGACGGGAAACAATCAGCCCCAGCATTTT.

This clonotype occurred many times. The CDR3 DNA is TGCGCCAGCAGCTTGATGAGTGGTGTCGCAGAGACCCAGTACTTC. This sequence encodes CASSLMSGVAETQYF. J is TRBJ2-5 and V is TRBV5-1; D not resolved. The V and J ends lost 1 base and 4 bases respectively, with 14 bases between them. CDR3 size: 15 residues. Per germline, CDR1 SGHRS and CDR2 YFSETQ.

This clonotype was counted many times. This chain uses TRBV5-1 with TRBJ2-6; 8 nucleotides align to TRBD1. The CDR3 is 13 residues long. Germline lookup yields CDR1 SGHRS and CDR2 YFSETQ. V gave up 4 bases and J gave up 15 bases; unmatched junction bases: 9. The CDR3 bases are TGCGCCAGCAGCACGGGGACAGGATTGGACCTGACTTTC. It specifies CASSTGTGLDLTF.

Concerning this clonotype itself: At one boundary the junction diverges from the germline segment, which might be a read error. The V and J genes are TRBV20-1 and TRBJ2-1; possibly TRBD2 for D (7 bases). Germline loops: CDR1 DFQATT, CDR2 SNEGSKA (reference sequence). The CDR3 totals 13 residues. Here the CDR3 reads CSSARGGFDEQLF. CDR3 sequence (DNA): TGCAGTTCGGCAAGGGGGGGCTTTGATGAGCAGTTATTC.

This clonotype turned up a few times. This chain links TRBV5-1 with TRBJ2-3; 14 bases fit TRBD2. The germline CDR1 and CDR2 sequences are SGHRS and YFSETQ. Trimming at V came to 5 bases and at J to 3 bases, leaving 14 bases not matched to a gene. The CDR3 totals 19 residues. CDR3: CASSRRTTSGGEATDTQYF. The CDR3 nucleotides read TGCGCCAGCAGTCGGAGGACGACTAGCGGGGGGGAGGCGACAGATACGCAGTATTTT. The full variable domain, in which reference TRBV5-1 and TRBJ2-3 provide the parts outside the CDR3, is KAGVTQTPRYLIKTRGQQVTLSCSPISGHRSVSWYQQTPGQGLQFLFEYFSETQRNKGNFPGRFSGRQFSNSRSEMNVSTLELGDSALYLCASSRRTTSGGEATDTQYFGPGTRLTVL.

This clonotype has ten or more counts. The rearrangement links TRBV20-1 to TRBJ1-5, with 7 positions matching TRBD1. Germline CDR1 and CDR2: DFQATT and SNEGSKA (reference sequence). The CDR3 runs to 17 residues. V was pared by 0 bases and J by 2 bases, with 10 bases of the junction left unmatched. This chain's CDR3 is CSARDLQGRVGNQPQHF. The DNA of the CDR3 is TGCAGTGCTAGAGATTTACAGGGGAGGGTAGGCAATCAGCCCCAGCATTTT.

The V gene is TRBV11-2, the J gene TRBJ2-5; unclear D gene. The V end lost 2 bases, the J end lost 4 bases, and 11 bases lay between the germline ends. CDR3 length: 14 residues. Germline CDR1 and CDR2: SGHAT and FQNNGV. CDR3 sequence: CASSLIWEAETQYF. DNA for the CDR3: TGTGCCAGCAGCTTAATTTGGGAAGCAGAGACCCAGTACTTC.

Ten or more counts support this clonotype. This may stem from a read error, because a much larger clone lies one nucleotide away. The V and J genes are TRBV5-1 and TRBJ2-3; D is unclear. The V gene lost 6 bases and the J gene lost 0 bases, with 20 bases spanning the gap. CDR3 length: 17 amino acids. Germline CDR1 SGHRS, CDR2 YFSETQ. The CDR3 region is CASTSNTFAVSTDTQYF. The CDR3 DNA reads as TGCGCCAGCACCTCGAACACCTTTGCGGTTAGCACAGATACGCAGTATTTT.

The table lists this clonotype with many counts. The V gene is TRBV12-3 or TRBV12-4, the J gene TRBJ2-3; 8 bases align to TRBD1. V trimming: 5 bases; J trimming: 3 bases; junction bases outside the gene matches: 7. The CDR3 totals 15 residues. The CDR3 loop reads CASSPRTGKTDTQYF. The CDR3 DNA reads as TGTGCCAGCAGTCCCCGGACAGGGAAGACAGATACGCAGTATTTT.

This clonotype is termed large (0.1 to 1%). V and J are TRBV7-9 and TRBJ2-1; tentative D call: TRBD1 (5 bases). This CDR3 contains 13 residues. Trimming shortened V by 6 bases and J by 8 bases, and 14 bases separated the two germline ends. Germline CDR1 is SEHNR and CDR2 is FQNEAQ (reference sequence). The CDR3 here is CASSPPRGDEQFF. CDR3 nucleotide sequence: TGTGCCAGCAGTCCCCCTAGGGGCGATGAGCAGTTCTTC.

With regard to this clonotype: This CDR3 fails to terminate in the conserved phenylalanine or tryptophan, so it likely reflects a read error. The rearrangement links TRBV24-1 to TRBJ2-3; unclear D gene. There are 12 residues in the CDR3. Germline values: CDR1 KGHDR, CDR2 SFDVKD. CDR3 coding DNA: TGTACCACCAGTGACAGCACAGATACGCAGTATTCT. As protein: CTTSDSTDTQYS.

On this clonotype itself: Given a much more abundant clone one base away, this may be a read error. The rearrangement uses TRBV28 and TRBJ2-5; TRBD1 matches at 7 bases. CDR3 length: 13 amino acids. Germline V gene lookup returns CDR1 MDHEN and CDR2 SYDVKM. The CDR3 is CVSYRQGTETQYF. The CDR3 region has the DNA TGTGTCAGCTATCGACAGGGCACGGAGACCCAGTACTTC. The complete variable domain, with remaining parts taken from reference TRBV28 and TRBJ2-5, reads DVKVTQSSRYLVKRTGEKVFLECVQDMDHENMFWYRQDPGLGLRLIYFSYDVKMKEKGDIPEGYSVSREKKERFSLILESASTNQTSMYLCVSYRQGTETQYFGPGTRLLVL.

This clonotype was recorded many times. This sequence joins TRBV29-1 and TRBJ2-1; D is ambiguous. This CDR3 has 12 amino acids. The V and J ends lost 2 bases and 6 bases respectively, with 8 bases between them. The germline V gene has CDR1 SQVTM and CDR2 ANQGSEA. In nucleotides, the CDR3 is TGCAGCGTTGAACGGGCAGGCAATGAGCAGTTCTTC. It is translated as CSVERAGNEQFF.

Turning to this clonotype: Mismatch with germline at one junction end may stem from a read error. CDR3 in DNA: TGCAGTGCTCCCCGGGGCTTCTACGAGAAGTACTTC. It is translated as CSAPRGFYEKYF. The V gene is TRBV20-1, the J gene TRBJ2-7; D might be TRBD1 or TRBD2, each matching 5 bases. There are 12 residues in the CDR3. CDR1 and CDR2 from the germline V gene are DFQATT and SNEGSKA (reference sequence).

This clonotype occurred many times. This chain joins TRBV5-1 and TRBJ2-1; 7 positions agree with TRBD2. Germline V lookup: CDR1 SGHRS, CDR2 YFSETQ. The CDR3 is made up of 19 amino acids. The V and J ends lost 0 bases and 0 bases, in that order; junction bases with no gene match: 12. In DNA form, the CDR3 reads TGCGCCAGCAGCTTGGTTTTGGTTCTAGCGGTAAGCTCCTACAATGAGCAGTTCTTC. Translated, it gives CASSLVLVLAVSSYNEQFF.

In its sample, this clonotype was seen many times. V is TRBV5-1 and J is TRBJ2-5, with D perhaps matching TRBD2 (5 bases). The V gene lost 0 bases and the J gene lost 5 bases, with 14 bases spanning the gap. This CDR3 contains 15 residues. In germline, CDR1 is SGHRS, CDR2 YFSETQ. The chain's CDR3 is CASSLEAARGETQYF. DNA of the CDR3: TGCGCCAGCAGCTTGGAGGCAGCCCGAGGGGAGACCCAGTACTTC.

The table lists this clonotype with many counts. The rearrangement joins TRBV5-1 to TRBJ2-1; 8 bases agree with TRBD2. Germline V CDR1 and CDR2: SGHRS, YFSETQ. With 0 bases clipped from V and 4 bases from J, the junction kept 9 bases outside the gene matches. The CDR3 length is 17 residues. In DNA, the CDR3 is TGCGCCAGCAGCTTGGGAGCGGGGGCCCACATTTACAATGAGCAGTTCTTC. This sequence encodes CASSLGAGAHIYNEQFF. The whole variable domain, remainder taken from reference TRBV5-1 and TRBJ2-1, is KAGVTQTPRYLIKTRGQQVTLSCSPISGHRSVSWYQQTPGQGLQFLFEYFSETQRNKGNFPGRFSGRQFSNSRSEMNVSTLELGDSALYLCASSLGAGAHIYNEQFFGPGTRLTVL.